Following are 5 T cell receptor beta chains from one sample sequenced in a study of blood T cells in healthy people across ages. The second PCR ran about 7 to 12 cycles with a sample-barcoded 5' primer and J-beta primers. From the 5' RACE reads, TCRdb called clonotypes with MiXCR, one entry per CDR3 protein. This sample has about 670,000 distinct CDR3 sequences; over 40% occur once, and the top ten carry roughly 14%. Material for sequencing was blood. These receptors were obtained from a woman older than 75 in good health.

Only a few counts were recorded for this clonotype. The chain joins TRBV20-1 to TRBJ1-2, with a tentative D call TRBD1 (5 bases). Germline V CDR1 and CDR2: DFQATT, SNEGSKA (reference sequence). Deletions cut 3 bases from V and 6 bases from J, with 14 bases between. The CDR3 sequence is 13 residues long. CDR3 residues: CSASSGQGDGYTF. The CDR3 DNA reads as TGCAGTGCTAGTTCCGGGCAGGGCGATGGCTACACCTTC.

About this clonotype itself: This clone may be a read error of a much larger clone one base away. This rearrangement joins TRBV28 to TRBJ2-1; D may correspond to TRBD1 or TRBD2 (6 bases each). The CDR3 covers 16 residues. In germline, CDR1 is MDHEN, CDR2 SYDVKM. The CDR3 is CARSIARGTTYNEQFF. DNA for the CDR3: TGTGCCCGCAGCATCGCTCGGGGGACAACCTACAATGAGCAGTTCTTC.

This sequence joins TRBV7-9 and TRBJ2-1; a weak D match, TRBD2 (6 bases). This CDR3 is 12 amino acids long. Per the germline V gene, CDR1 is SEHNR and CDR2 is FQNEAQ (reference sequence). V was trimmed by 2 bases and J by 13 bases, leaving 12 bases between them. Here the CDR3 reads CASSLPRGTQFF. CDR3 coding DNA: TGTGCCAGCAGCTTACCACGTGGGACTCAGTTCTTC.

The gene calls are TRBV29-1 and TRBJ2-1; TRBD2 agrees at 11 bases. CDR1 and CDR2 from the germline V gene are SQVTM and ANQGSEA. This CDR3 spans 14 amino acids. J was trimmed by 10 bases and V by 4 bases; bases with no gene match: 9. CDR3 DNA sequence: TGCAGCGTTGTTAATAGCGGGAGGGCCGTCGAGCAGTTCTTC. This codes for CSVVNSGRAVEQFF.

CDR3 nucleotides: TGTGCCAGCAGTTTGGAGGGGGGGGACGGGAATGAAAAACTGTTTTTT. Translation gives CASSLEGGDGNEKLFF. The rearrangement uses TRBV12-3 or TRBV12-4 and TRBJ1-4; a possible D gene is TRBD1 (6 bases). The CDR3 loop spans 16 amino acids. The ends were cut back, 3 bases at V and 5 bases at J, with 16 bases in the middle.